The 19 T cell receptor beta chains presented below share a single source sample, sequenced in a study of T cell responses to AZD1222 COVID-19 vaccine. Assay: immunoSEQ multiplex PCR; the TCRdb copy retains only in-frame clones and omits some. The profile covers tens of thousands of clones, with nearly 95% appearing a single time and 8.1% taken by the ten largest. The source was peripheral blood, collected on day 0 of AZD1222 vaccination. Every receptor here comes from an adult in good health.

CDR3 protein: CASIGTGSATEAFF. The CDR3 bases are TGTGCCAGCATCGGGACAGGGAGTGCCACTGAAGCTTTCTTT. V gene TRBV11-2 combines with J gene TRBJ1-1, with TRBD1 identical over 9 bases. Trimming removed 7 bases from V and 4 bases from J; junction bases left unmatched: 7. Germline CDR1 reads SGHAT; CDR2 reads FQNNGV. The CDR3 is 14 amino acids.

V gene TRBV5-4 combines with J gene TRBJ2-2; TRBD1 aligns across 7 bases. Unmatched junction bases numbered 6, after V lost 2 bases and J lost 5 bases. Germline V gene data show CDR1 as SGHNT and CDR2 as YYREEE (reference sequence). There are 15 residues in the CDR3. The CDR3 sequence is CASSFQGVLTGELFF. In DNA form, the CDR3 reads TGTGCCAGCAGCTTCCAGGGGGTCCTGACCGGGGAGCTGTTTTTT.

The genes are TRBV6-4 and TRBJ2-1, with 7 bases aligning to TRBD2. Germline assignment: CDR1 MRHNA and CDR2 SNTAGT. The CDR3 is made up of 16 amino acids. Losses at the gene ends were 7 bases for V and 2 bases for J; bases not matched to a gene: 11. CDR3 in amino acids: CASTPERGVPYNEQFF. The CDR3 DNA reads TGTGCCAGCACCCCCGAACGGGGGGTACCCTACAATGAGCAGTTCTTC.

The CDR3 spells CASSLSAPNFYYGYTF. The CDR3 DNA is TGTGCCAGCAGCTTATCGGCCCCTAATTTTTACTATGGCTACACCTTC. The V and J genes are TRBV7-8 and TRBJ1-2; unclear D gene. V lost 2 bases and J lost 3, with 16 bases in between. The V gene's germline CDR1 is SGHVS and CDR2 FQNEAQ. CDR3 length equals 16 residues.

The chain couples TRBV19 to TRBJ1-1; D not resolved. This CDR3 spans 13 amino acids. The germline gives CDR1 LNHDA, CDR2 SQIVND (reference sequence). Trimming removed 0 bases from V and 5 bases from J, with 7 bases in between. CDR3: CASSIDEGTEAFF. CDR3 nucleotide sequence: TGTGCCAGTAGTATAGACGAGGGAACTGAAGCTTTCTTT.

This chain uses TRBV6-5 with TRBJ2-7, with D possibly called TRBD1 or TRBD2 (5 bases each). Germline V CDR1 and CDR2: MNHEY, SVGAGI. Deletions cut 6 bases from V and 3 bases from J, with 12 bases between. The CDR3 totals 13 residues. The CDR3 DNA follows: TGTGCCAGCAGCAGGGACGGCAACTACGAGCAGTACTTC. Its translation is CASSRDGNYEQYF.

This clone is a singleton in its sample. The rearrangement uses TRBV7-2 and TRBJ2-2; 7 positions match TRBD2. In germline, CDR1 is SGHTA, CDR2 FQGNSA. V lost 6 bases, J lost 4 bases, and 5 bases stayed unmatched. The CDR3 contains 14 residues. CDR3 coding DNA: TGTGCCAGCAGACAGACTAGCAGCACCGGGGAGCTGTTTTTT. This sequence encodes CASRQTSSTGELFF.

The chain couples TRBV7-2 to TRBJ1-1; D remains ambiguous. V lost 5 bases, J lost 7 bases, and 23 bases lay in between. The germline V gene encodes CDR1 SGHTA and CDR2 FQGNSA. The CDR3 loop spans 16 amino acids. CDR3: CASSRPPSLRSSEAFF. The CDR3 nucleotides read TGTGCCAGCAGCCGGCCGCCTTCTCTTAGGTCTAGTGAAGCTTTCTTT.

This clone has a handful of counts. The chain employs TRBV7-6 and TRBJ2-7; D perhaps matches TRBD2 (5 bases). The germline CDR1 and CDR2 sequences are SGHVS and FNYEAQ. This CDR3 has 12 amino acids. V was cut by 5 bases and J by 5 bases, with 10 bases left in between. CDR3 sequence (DNA): TGTGCCAGCAGCCCGGGCGGGCACGAGCAGTACTTC. Amino acids: CASSPGGHEQYF.

The chain carries TRBV5-4 and TRBJ2-7, with 9 bases fitting TRBD2. With 2 bases clipped from V and 3 bases from J, the junction kept 3 bases outside the gene matches. Germline lookup yields CDR1 SGHNT and CDR2 YYREEE (reference sequence). The CDR3 has 14 residues. Written as DNA, the CDR3 is TGTGCCAGCAGCTTTTATAGCGGGGGCTACGAGCAGTACTTC. Translated: CASSFYSGGYEQYF.

The chain uses TRBV5-1 and TRBJ2-7, with a possible D match to TRBD1 (6 bases). Germline V gene data show CDR1 as SGHRS and CDR2 as YFSETQ. CDR3 length: 13 amino acids. V shed 2 bases and J shed 5 bases, with 11 bases lying between them. The CDR3 DNA reads as TGCGCCAGCAGCTTTAACAGGGTTCACGAGCAGTACTTC. Translated: CASSFNRVHEQYF.

The V and J genes are TRBV7-2 and TRBJ1-4; 10 bases are a match to TRBD1. V lost 5 bases, J lost 8 bases, and 8 bases stayed unmatched. The CDR3 spans 15 residues. The germline V gene has CDR1 SGHTA and CDR2 FQGNSA. The CDR3 nucleotides read TGTGCCAGCAGCACGAGACAGGGGGCATGGGAAAAACTGTTTTTT. It encodes CASSTRQGAWEKLFF.

The V and J genes are TRBV29-1 and TRBJ1-2; D is undetermined. Trimming left V 3 bases short and J 6 bases short, with 11 bases between. The CDR3 contains 12 residues. Germline CDR1 is SQVTM and CDR2 is ANQGSEA. The chain's CDR3 is CSVDNLLNGYTF. CDR3 nucleotide sequence: TGCAGCGTTGATAACCTTCTTAATGGCTACACCTTC. Full variable domain (missing parts from reference TRBV29-1 and TRBJ1-2): SAVISQKPSRDICQRGTSLTIQCQVDSQVTMMFWYRQQPGQSLTLIATANQGSEATYESGFVIDKFPISRPNLTFSTLTVSNMSPEDSSIYLCSVDNLLNGYTFGSGTRLTVV.

J is TRBJ2-7 and V is TRBV11-2; D may be TRBD2 (7 bases). Trimming removed 3 bases at V and 1 base at J, with 10 bases between. CDR3 size: 14 residues. The germline V gene has CDR1 SGHAT and CDR2 FQNNGV. The CDR3 protein is CASSFGGPSYEQYF. The CDR3 nucleotides read TGTGCCAGCAGCTTCGGGGGGCCGTCCTACGAGCAGTACTTC.

The chain combines TRBV29-1 with TRBJ2-2; D possibly corresponds to TRBD2 (6 bases). Looked up from germline, CDR1 is SQVTM and CDR2 is ANQGSEA. Trimming stripped 4 bases from V and 5 bases from J, with 8 bases between. The CDR3 runs to 12 residues. CDR3 region: CSVVGGTGELFF. As DNA, the CDR3 is TGCAGCGTTGTCGGGGGAACCGGGGAGCTGTTTTTT.

For the CDR3, the DNA is TGTGCCAGCAAGAGTCTAGCGGCAATAGAGACCCAGTACTTC. This encodes CASKSLAAIETQYF. The rearrangement joins TRBV2 to TRBJ2-5; 7 bases map to TRBD2. The germline gives CDR1 SNHLY, CDR2 FYNNEI. J was trimmed by 4 bases and V by 7 bases; bases with no gene match: 9. The CDR3 runs to 14 residues.

V is TRBV28 and J is TRBJ2-7; 7 nucleotides agree with TRBD1. Per germline, CDR1 MDHEN and CDR2 SYDVKM. The trim removed 7 bases at V and 4 bases at J, leaving 4 bases unmatched. The CDR3 has 12 residues. This CDR3 reads CASTRRGYEQYF. In DNA, the CDR3 is TGTGCCAGCACTCGCAGGGGGTACGAGCAGTACTTC. The variable domain in full, completed from reference TRBV28 and TRBJ2-7, reads DVKVTQSSRYLVKRTGEKVFLECVQDMDHENMFWYRQDPGLGLRLIYFSYDVKMKEKGDIPEGYSVSREKKERFSLILESASTNQTSMYLCASTRRGYEQYFGPGTRLTVT.

The genes are TRBV11-2 and TRBJ2-1; 16 positions match TRBD2. The CDR3 has 16 amino acids. Trimming took 5 bases from V and 8 from J; bases not matched to a gene: 6. The V gene's germline CDR1 is SGHAT and CDR2 FQNNGV. CDR3 sequence: CASSTGTSGGAYEQFF. For the CDR3, the DNA is TGTGCCAGCAGCACTGGGACTAGCGGGGGGGCTTATGAGCAGTTCTTC.

The rearrangement joins TRBV7-9 to TRBJ1-3, with D possibly being TRBD1 (6 bases). There are 15 residues in the CDR3. Germline V gene sequence: CDR1 SEHNR, CDR2 FQNEAQ (reference sequence). Trimming shortened V by 7 bases and J by 1 base, and 14 bases separated the two germline ends. The chain's CDR3 is CASTPQGQSGNTIYF. CDR3 in DNA: TGTGCCAGCACGCCGCAGGGACAATCTGGAAACACCATATATTTT.